Shown below are 14 T cell receptor beta chains from a single sample sequenced in a study of T cell responses to AZD1222 COVID-19 vaccine. Sequencing was performed with immunoSEQ multiplex PCR; in TCRdb, only in-frame clones are kept and a portion is missing. The table has 200,000 or so clones, 90% to 95% seen once; the top ten hold 9.2%. The material sequenced was peripheral blood, taken on day 0 of AZD1222 vaccination. These receptors all come from an adult in good health.

The chain carries TRBV12-3 or TRBV12-4 and TRBJ1-1, with D unclear. This CDR3 region has 13 residues. Between the trimmed V and J ends, which lost 5 bases and 1 base, there was a span of 8 bases. Written as DNA, the CDR3 is TGTGCCAGCAGTGTATACAAGAACACTGAAGCTTTCTTT. Protein sequence: CASSVYKNTEAFF.

The chain is built from TRBV12-3 or TRBV12-4 and TRBJ2-5, with 7 bases aligning to TRBD1. V lost 6 bases, J lost 5 bases, and 6 bases stayed unmatched. CDR3 size: 13 residues. CDR3 in amino acids: CASRQTGLETQYF. CDR3 DNA sequence: TGTGCCAGCAGGCAGACAGGGTTGGAGACCCAGTACTTC.

This chain joins TRBV12-3 or TRBV12-4 and TRBJ1-2; maybe TRBD1 (5 bases). Trimming took off 2 bases at V and 8 bases at J, with 12 bases between the two ends. The CDR3 sequence is 13 residues long. CDR3 nucleotide sequence: TGTGCCAGCAGTTTATTGGGGGGTGTCGGCTACACCTTC. Protein: CASSLLGGVGYTF.

This rearrangement joins TRBV18 to TRBJ2-7, with TRBD2 as a possible D gene (5 bases). Germline V gene sequence: CDR1 KGHSH, CDR2 LQKENI. There are 12 residues in the CDR3. V lost 3 bases to trimming and J lost 4 bases, with 7 bases between them. In DNA, the CDR3 is TGTGCCAGCTCACCCGAGGGTTACGAGCAGTACTTC. The encoded protein is CASSPEGYEQYF.

The chain employs TRBV18 and TRBJ1-5; D is undetermined. This CDR3 has 14 amino acids. Trimming left V 2 bases short and J 7 bases short, with 12 bases between. Germline V lookup: CDR1 KGHSH, CDR2 LQKENI. CDR3 DNA sequence: TGTGCCAGCTCACCAAGGGCAAGTGGCCAGCCCCAGCATTTT. Translated: CASSPRASGQPQHF. Full variable domain (missing parts from reference TRBV18 and TRBJ1-5): NAGVMQNPRHLVRRRGQEARLRCSPMKGHSHVYWYRQLPEEGLKFMVYLQKENIIDESGMPKERFSAEFPKEGPSILRIQQVVRGDSAAYFCASSPRASGQPQHFGDGTRLSIL.

V usage is TRBV19 and J usage is TRBJ2-2, with 7 bases matching TRBD1. Germline values: CDR1 LNHDA, CDR2 SQIVND (reference sequence). V was clipped by 5 bases and J by 2 bases; unmatched bases: 5. The CDR3 totals 15 residues. CDR3 DNA sequence: TGTGCCAGTAGTTCGGGACAGAGCAACACCGGGGAGCTGTTTTTT. This translates into CASSSGQSNTGELFF.

The chain recombines TRBV29-1 with TRBJ1-2; D might be TRBD1 (5 bases). CDR3 length equals 12 residues. The V end lost 4 bases, the J end lost 6 bases, and 12 bases lay between the germline ends. CDR1 and CDR2 from the germline V gene are SQVTM and ANQGSEA. The CDR3 loop is CSVAGGTHGYTF. The CDR3 DNA reads TGCAGCGTTGCGGGGGGGACGCATGGCTACACCTTC.

The chain uses TRBV4-3 and TRBJ2-7; TRBD1 agrees at 7 bases. Per the germline V gene, CDR1 is LGHNA and CDR2 is YSLEER. The CDR3 totals 15 residues. Trimming at V came to 5 bases and at J to 0 bases, leaving 7 bases not matched to a gene. CDR3 sequence (DNA): TGCGCCAGCAGCATCCGACAGGGTAGCTCCTACGAGCAGTACTTC. This translates into CASSIRQGSSYEQYF.

The chain carries TRBV28 and TRBJ1-1; 7 nucleotides align to TRBD1. The CDR3 loop spans 15 amino acids. Germline lookup yields CDR1 MDHEN and CDR2 SYDVKM. V lost 4 bases to trimming and J lost 4 bases; unmatched junction nucleotides: 9. As DNA, the CDR3 is TGTGCCAGCAGTTCCCCGACAGGGTCGGGCACTGAAGCTTTCTTT. This gives the protein CASSSPTGSGTEAFF.

This chain joins TRBV13 and TRBJ1-6; the match to TRBD1 covers 8 bases. The CDR3 is 15 residues long. Looked up from germline, CDR1 is PRHDT and CDR2 is FYEKMQ (reference sequence). V shed 0 bases, J shed 10 bases, and the junction held 5 bases outside the gene matches. The CDR3 protein is CASSLGYRGESPLHF. CDR3 DNA: TGTGCCAGCAGCTTAGGTTACAGGGGGGAATCACCCCTCCACTTT.

The chain recombines TRBV29-1 with TRBJ2-1, with 13 bases that match TRBD2. V lost 3 bases, J lost 15 bases, and 5 bases stayed unmatched. The CDR3 covers 12 residues. Germline-derived CDR1 and CDR2 are SQVTM and ANQGSEA. Written as DNA, the CDR3 is TGCAGCGTTGAGGGACTAGCGGGATTCGTGTTCTTC. It codes for CSVEGLAGFVFF.

DNA for the CDR3: TGTGCCAGCAGCCGAAGCGGATCATCTAATGAAAAACTGTTTTTT. Its translation: CASSRSGSSNEKLFF. The gene calls are TRBV11-2 and TRBJ1-4; D is undetermined. Trimming shortened V by 5 bases and J by 3 bases, and 13 bases separated the two germline ends. CDR3 length equals 15 residues. Looked up from germline, CDR1 is SGHAT and CDR2 is FQNNGV.

This chain uses TRBV4-1 with TRBJ2-5; D not certain. The germline CDR1 and CDR2 sequences are MGHRA and YSYEKL. Between the trimmed V and J ends, which lost 0 bases and 4 bases, there was a span of 9 bases. The CDR3 is 14 residues long. CDR3 sequence reads: CASSQDMVVETQYF. The CDR3 DNA follows: TGCGCCAGCAGCCAAGATATGGTTGTAGAGACCCAGTACTTC.

This chain joins TRBV6-5 and TRBJ1-5; no definite D call. V was shortened by 2 bases and J by 4 bases, with 6 bases between the two germline ends. Germline values: CDR1 MNHEY, CDR2 SVGAGI. The length of the CDR3 is 13 residues. The CDR3: CASSYRGNQPQHF. CDR3 DNA: TGTGCCAGCAGTTACAGAGGGAATCAGCCCCAGCATTTT.